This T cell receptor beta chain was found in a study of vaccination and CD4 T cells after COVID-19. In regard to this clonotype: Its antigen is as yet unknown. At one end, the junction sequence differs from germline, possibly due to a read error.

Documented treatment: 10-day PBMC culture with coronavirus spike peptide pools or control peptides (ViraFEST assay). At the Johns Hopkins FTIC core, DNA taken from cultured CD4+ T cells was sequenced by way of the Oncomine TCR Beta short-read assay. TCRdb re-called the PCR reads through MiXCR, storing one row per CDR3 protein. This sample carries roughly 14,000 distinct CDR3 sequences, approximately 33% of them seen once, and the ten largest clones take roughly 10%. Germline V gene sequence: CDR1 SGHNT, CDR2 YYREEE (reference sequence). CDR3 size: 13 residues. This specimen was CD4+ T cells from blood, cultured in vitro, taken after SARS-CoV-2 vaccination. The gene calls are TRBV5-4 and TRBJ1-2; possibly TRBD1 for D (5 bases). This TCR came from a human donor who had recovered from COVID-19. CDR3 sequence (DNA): TGTGTCAGCAGCTTCTTCTCGGGGGATGGCTACACCTTC. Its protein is CVSSFFSGDGYTF.